Here is one T cell receptor (beta chain) with its context. Its antigen is still unknown. The PCR was carried out with 60 Vbeta primers and 13 Jbeta primers. The method was immunoSEQ multiplex PCR; TCRdb's version includes in-frame clones alone and lacks a portion of them. The sample has under 110,000 clones; more than 70% are singletons. The record originates from a study of cytomegalovirus exposure and HLA in healthy donors. Points from the study as a whole: Exclusion as indistinguishable affected some V segments, including TRBV6-2 and TRBV6-3.

The CDR3 sequence is 15 residues long. CDR1 is WSHSY and CDR2 is SAAADI in the germline V gene. V lost 7 bases, J lost 9 bases, and 8 bases stayed unmatched. The sequencing sample was made of PBMCs. The source of this sequence is a man aged 25 to 40 in good health and CMV-seronegative. The gene calls are TRBV10-2 and TRBJ2-1; 14 bases fit TRBD2. The DNA of the CDR3 is TGCGCCAGCAAACCGGGACTAGCGGGAGTTCTTGAGCAGTTCTTC. It specifies CASKPGLAGVLEQFF.